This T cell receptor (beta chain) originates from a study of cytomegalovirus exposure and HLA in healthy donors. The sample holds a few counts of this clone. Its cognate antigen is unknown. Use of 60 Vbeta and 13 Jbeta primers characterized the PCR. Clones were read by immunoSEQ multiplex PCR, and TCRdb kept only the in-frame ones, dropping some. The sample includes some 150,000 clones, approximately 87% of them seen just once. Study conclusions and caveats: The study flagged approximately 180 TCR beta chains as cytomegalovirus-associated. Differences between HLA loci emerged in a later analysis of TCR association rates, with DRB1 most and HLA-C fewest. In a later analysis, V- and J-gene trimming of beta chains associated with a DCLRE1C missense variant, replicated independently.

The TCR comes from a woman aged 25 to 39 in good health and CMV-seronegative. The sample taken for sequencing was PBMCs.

In nucleotides, the CDR3 is TGTGCCAGCAGCCACGCGCATGATACGCAGTATTTT. It encodes CASSHAHDTQYF. The V gene is TRBV4-2, the J gene TRBJ2-3, with no clear D. This CDR3 has 12 amino acids. Deletions cut 3 bases from V and 6 bases from J, with 7 bases between. Germline CDR1 is LGHNA and CDR2 is YNFKEQ.